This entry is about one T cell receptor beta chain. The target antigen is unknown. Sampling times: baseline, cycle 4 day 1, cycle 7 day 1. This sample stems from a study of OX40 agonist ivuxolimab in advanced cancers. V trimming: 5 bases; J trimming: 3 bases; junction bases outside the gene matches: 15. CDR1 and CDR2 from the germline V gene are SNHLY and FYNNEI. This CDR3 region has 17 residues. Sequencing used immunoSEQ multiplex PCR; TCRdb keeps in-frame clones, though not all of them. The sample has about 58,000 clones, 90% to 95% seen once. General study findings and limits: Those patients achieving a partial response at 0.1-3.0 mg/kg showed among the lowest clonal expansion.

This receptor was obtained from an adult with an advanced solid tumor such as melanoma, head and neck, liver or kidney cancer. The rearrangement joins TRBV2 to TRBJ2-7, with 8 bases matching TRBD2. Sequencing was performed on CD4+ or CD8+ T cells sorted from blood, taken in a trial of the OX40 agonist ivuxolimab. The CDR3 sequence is CASSLSSSGDSNYEQYF. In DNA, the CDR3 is TGTGCCAGCAGTCTCTCGAGTAGCGGGGACTCTAACTACGAGCAGTACTTC.